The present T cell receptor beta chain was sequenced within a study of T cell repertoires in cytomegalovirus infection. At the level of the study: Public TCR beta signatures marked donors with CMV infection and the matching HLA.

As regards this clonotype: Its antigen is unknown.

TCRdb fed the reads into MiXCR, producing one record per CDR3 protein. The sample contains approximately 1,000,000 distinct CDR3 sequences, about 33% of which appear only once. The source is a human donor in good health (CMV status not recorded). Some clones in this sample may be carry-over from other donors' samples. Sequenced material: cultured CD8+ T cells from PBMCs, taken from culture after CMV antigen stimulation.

The CDR3 DNA is TGTGCCAGCAGTTACGAGTACGGACAGCAGAACACTGAAGCTTTCTTT. Its translation: CASSYEYGQQNTEAFF. The rearrangement uses TRBV6-6 and TRBJ1-1, with a possible D match to TRBD1 (6 bases). This CDR3 contains 16 residues. V gave up 2 bases and J gave up 1 base, with 14 bases separating them. The germline gives CDR1 MNHNY, CDR2 SVGAGI (reference sequence).